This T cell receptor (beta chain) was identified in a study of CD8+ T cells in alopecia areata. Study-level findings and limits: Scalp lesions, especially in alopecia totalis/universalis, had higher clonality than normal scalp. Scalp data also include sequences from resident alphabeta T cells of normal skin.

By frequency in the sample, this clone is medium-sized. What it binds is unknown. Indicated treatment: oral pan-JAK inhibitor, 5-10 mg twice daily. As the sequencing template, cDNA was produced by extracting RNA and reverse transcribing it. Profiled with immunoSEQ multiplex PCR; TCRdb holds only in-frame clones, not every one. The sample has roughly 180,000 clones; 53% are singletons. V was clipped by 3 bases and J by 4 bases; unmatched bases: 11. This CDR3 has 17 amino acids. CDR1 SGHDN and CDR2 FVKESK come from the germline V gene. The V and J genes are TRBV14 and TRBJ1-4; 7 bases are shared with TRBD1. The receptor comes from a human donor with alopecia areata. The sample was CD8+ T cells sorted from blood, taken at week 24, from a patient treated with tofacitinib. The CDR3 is CASSHFTGGGFNEKLFF. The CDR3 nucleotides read TGTGCCAGCAGCCACTTCACAGGAGGGGGCTTTAATGAAAAACTGTTTTTT.